Below, 26 T cell receptor beta chains from the same sample are listed, as sequenced in a study of blood T cell repertoires in COVID-19. Data came from immunoSEQ multiplex PCR; TCRdb stores just in-frame clones and leaves some out. The sample records about 250,000 clones, about 87% being singletons. The sequencing sample was made of PBMCs or T cells enriched from blood (not recorded which). These TCRs come from a woman aged 50 to 65 who had recovered from COVID-19.

V usage is TRBV6-2 or TRBV6-3 and J usage is TRBJ1-1, with 7 bases matching TRBD1. V dropped 3 bases and J dropped 4; count of bases not matched to a gene: 8. Germline V gene lookup returns CDR1 MNHEY and CDR2 SVGEGT. The CDR3 contains 15 residues. As DNA, the CDR3 is TGTGCCAGCAGTTATAAGGGGGCGATTAGCACTGAAGCTTTCTTT. It is translated as CASSYKGAISTEAFF.

The V and J genes are TRBV28 and TRBJ2-2; 10 bases align to TRBD2. The germline V gene encodes CDR1 MDHEN and CDR2 SYDVKM. J lost 4 bases, V lost 6 bases, and 5 bases had no gene match. This CDR3 spans 15 amino acids. CDR3 residues: CASRRLAGLTGELFF. Here the CDR3 DNA reads TGTGCCAGCAGGAGACTAGCGGGTCTCACCGGGGAGCTGTTTTTT.

The chain recombines TRBV28 with TRBJ1-1; perhaps TRBD1 as D (5 bases). V lost 5 bases and J 4 bases, leaving 14 bases between the germline ends. This CDR3 spans 14 amino acids. Germline-derived CDR1 and CDR2 are MDHEN and SYDVKM. CDR3 in DNA: TGTGCCAGCAGTATGGGGGGGGATGGCACTGAAGCTTTCTTT. Protein sequence: CASSMGGDGTEAFF.

This chain links TRBV19 with TRBJ2-3; a possible D gene is TRBD2 (6 bases). Between the trimmed V and J ends, which lost 3 bases and 2 bases, there was a span of 15 bases. CDR3 length: 16 amino acids. CDR1 is LNHDA, CDR2 SQIVND, per germline (reference sequence). The CDR3: CASSIVAEMITDTQYF. The CDR3 region has the DNA TGTGCCAGTAGTATTGTAGCGGAGATGATCACAGATACGCAGTATTTT.

The chain links TRBV6-4 to TRBJ2-3; D not certain. Deletions cut 3 bases from V and 8 bases from J, with 12 bases between. Looked up from germline, CDR1 is MRHNA and CDR2 is SNTAGT. This CDR3 has 13 amino acids. For the CDR3, the DNA is TGTGCCAGCAGTGATATCTACTATGGTACGCAGTATTTT. This encodes CASSDIYYGTQYF.

This chain connects TRBV5-5 to TRBJ2-3; the D is unclear. Germline-derived CDR1 and CDR2 are SGHKS and YYEKEE (reference sequence). Trimming removed 0 bases at V and 2 bases at J, with 13 bases between. This CDR3 has 16 residues. CDR3: CASSLEHTINTDTQYF. DNA for the CDR3: TGTGCCAGCAGCTTGGAACACACCATAAACACAGATACGCAGTATTTT. Full variable domain (missing parts from reference TRBV5-5 and TRBJ2-3): DAGVTQSPTHLIKTRGQQVTLRCSPISGHKSVSWYQQVLGQGPQFIFQYYEKEERGRGNFPDRFSARQFPNYSSELNVNALLLGDSALYLCASSLEHTINTDTQYFGPGTRLTVL.

The J gene is TRBJ2-1, the V gene TRBV28; D is possibly TRBD2 (6 bases). V shed 3 bases and J shed 1 base, with 16 bases lying between them. CDR3 length equals 17 residues. Germline V gene data show CDR1 as MDHEN and CDR2 as SYDVKM. For the CDR3, the DNA is TGTGCCAGCAGTTTGGGGGGTTCGTCGGGGTCCTACAATGAGCAGTTCTTC. It codes for CASSLGGSSGSYNEQFF.

The genes are TRBV7-8 and TRBJ2-7; TRBD2 aligns across 12 bases. The V and J ends lost 5 bases and 0 bases, in that order; junction bases with no gene match: 8. This CDR3 has 17 residues. The germline V gene has CDR1 SGHVS and CDR2 FQNEAQ. The chain's CDR3 is CASSRGASGRASYEQYF. CDR3 DNA sequence: TGTGCCAGCAGCCGGGGGGCTAGCGGGAGGGCCTCCTACGAGCAGTACTTC.

This chain links TRBV2 with TRBJ1-1; maybe TRBD1 (5 bases). The length of the CDR3 is 16 residues. V lost 2 bases to trimming and J lost 8 bases, with 21 bases between them. The germline V gene has CDR1 SNHLY and CDR2 FYNNEI. CDR3: CASSEKTVQGVPEAFF. CDR3 coding DNA: TGTGCCAGCAGTGAAAAGACAGTCCAAGGGGTACCCGAAGCTTTCTTT.

This chain joins TRBV7-2 and TRBJ2-3; 9 nucleotides match TRBD2. Trimming took 2 bases from V and 4 from J; bases not matched to a gene: 10. The CDR3 sequence is 17 residues long. Germline-derived CDR1 and CDR2 are SGHTA and FQGNSA. CDR3 sequence (DNA): TGTGCCAGCAGCTTACGACTAGCGGCTACACGCGCAGATACGCAGTATTTT. This encodes CASSLRLAATRADTQYF.

The rearrangement links TRBV7-3 to TRBJ2-7, with D tentatively TRBD2 (6 bases). Germline-derived CDR1 and CDR2 are SGHTA and FQGTGA. The CDR3 consists of 14 residues. Trimming cost V 4 bases and J 5 bases, with 15 bases left between them. For the CDR3, the DNA is TGTGCCAGCAGCTCGCCCGGGAGTCTTAACGAGCAGTACTTC. This translates into CASSSPGSLNEQYF.

The chain couples TRBV6-1 to TRBJ2-1; possible D gene TRBD2, 6 bases. The germline V and J ends were trimmed by 3 bases and 6 bases, with 15 bases remaining between them. The germline V gene has CDR1 MNHNS and CDR2 SASEGT. The CDR3 consists of 15 residues. CDR3 residues: CASSENPGAINEQFF. The CDR3, as DNA: TGTGCCAGCAGTGAGAACCCGGGAGCGATCAATGAGCAGTTCTTC.

This chain uses TRBV28 with TRBJ1-6; D is uncertain. Trimming left V 2 bases short and J 8 bases short, with 10 bases between. CDR3 length: 14 amino acids. Germline CDR1 and CDR2: MDHEN and SYDVKM. In DNA, the CDR3 is TGTGCCAGCAGTTTAGGAGTATTCGATTCACCCCTCCACTTT. This codes for CASSLGVFDSPLHF.

The rearrangement joins TRBV5-4 to TRBJ1-1, with 11 bases aligning to TRBD1. CDR1 is SGHNT, CDR2 YYREEE, per germline (reference sequence). The V and J ends lost 4 bases and 11 bases, in that order; junction bases with no gene match: 10. This CDR3 spans 14 amino acids. CDR3 DNA: TGTGCCAGCAGCACGGCCGGGACAGGGGGGTCGGCTTTCTTT. Its translation: CASSTAGTGGSAFF.

Regarding this clone: The identical CDR3 is also encoded by other nucleotide sequences in the sample. This chain connects TRBV5-1 to TRBJ2-1, with 9 bases matching TRBD2. This CDR3 has 14 residues. J gave up 4 bases and V 3 bases, and 2 bases lay outside the gene matches. Germline V gene sequence: CDR1 SGHRS, CDR2 YFSETQ. This CDR3 is CASSSAGGYNEQFF. CDR3 bases: TGCGCCAGCAGCTCTGCGGGGGGGTACAATGAGCAGTTCTTC.

This chain joins TRBV4-3 and TRBJ2-2; 14 bases are a match to TRBD2. CDR3 length equals 17 residues. The V segment lost 4 bases and the J segment 5 bases; nucleotides outside the gene matches: 6. In germline, CDR1 is LGHNA, CDR2 YSLEER. CDR3 nucleotide sequence: TGCGCCAGCAGCCTAGGGACTAGCGGGAGAAAGACCGGGGAGCTGTTTTTT. Translation gives CASSLGTSGRKTGELFF.

This clone was seen a single time. V and J are TRBV28 and TRBJ2-1, with D tentatively TRBD2 (6 bases). V was shortened by 6 bases and J by 9 bases, with 21 bases between the two germline ends. The CDR3 loop spans 15 amino acids. Germline V gene lookup returns CDR1 MDHEN and CDR2 SYDVKM. In nucleotides, the CDR3 is TGTGCCAGCAGCTCCCGTCGGCGGGGCTTTGGTGAGCAGTTCTTC. Protein sequence: CASSSRRRGFGEQFF.

The chain uses TRBV5-4 and TRBJ2-1, with 9 bases matching TRBD1. The CDR3 loop spans 12 amino acids. The junction had 3 bases not matched to a gene; V was cut back by 7 bases and J by 7 bases. CDR1 SGHNT and CDR2 YYREEE come from the germline V gene (reference sequence). DNA of the CDR3: TGTGCCAGCGGGACAGGGAGGAATGAGCAGTTCTTC. This encodes CASGTGRNEQFF.

V usage is TRBV2 and J usage is TRBJ2-2, with 9 bases matching TRBD1. The germline V gene encodes CDR1 SNHLY and CDR2 FYNNEI. With 6 bases clipped from V and 6 bases from J, the junction kept 8 bases outside the gene matches. CDR3 length equals 15 residues. The CDR3 loop is CASSWGGQGSGELFF. The CDR3 region has the DNA TGTGCCAGCAGCTGGGGGGGACAGGGCTCCGGGGAGCTGTTTTTT.

A single count supports this clone. The chain couples TRBV7-2 to TRBJ1-1; 10 bases align to TRBD1. CDR1 and CDR2 (germline): SGHTA, FQGNSA. The trim removed 4 bases at V and 5 bases at J, leaving 7 bases unmatched. The CDR3 runs 15 residues. In DNA form, the CDR3 reads TGTGCCAGCAGCTCACGGACAGGGGGGGGTACTGAAGCTTTCTTT. Translation: CASSSRTGGGTEAFF. Based on the CDR3 plus reference TRBV7-2 and TRBJ1-1, the full variable domain is GAGVSQSPSNKVTEKGKDVELRCDPISGHTALYWYRQSLGQGLEFLIYFQGNSAPDKSGLPSDRFSAERTGGSVSTLTIQRTQQEDSAVYLCASSSRTGGGTEAFFGQGTRLTVV.

V and J are TRBV29-1 and TRBJ2-7; 10 positions agree with TRBD1. With V trimmed by 7 bases and J by 5 bases, 11 bases remained unmatched. The CDR3 is made up of 14 amino acids. Germline V gene sequence: CDR1 SQVTM, CDR2 ANQGSEA. The CDR3 DNA reads as TGCAGCGCCAAGCTGACAGGGGGCTACGACGAGCAGTACTTC. It specifies CSAKLTGGYDEQYF.

The chain couples TRBV14 to TRBJ2-5, with 8 bases fitting TRBD1. The V segment lost 4 bases and the J segment 5 bases; nucleotides outside the gene matches: 6. This CDR3 is 14 amino acids long. CDR1 is SGHDN and CDR2 is FVKESK in the germline V gene. CDR3 coding DNA: TGTGCCAGCAGCCCCTGGACAGGGCGGGAGACCCAGTACTTC. Encoded protein: CASSPWTGRETQYF.

The chain employs TRBV28 and TRBJ2-6, with a weak D call TRBD2 (6 bases). The CDR3 spans 15 residues. Trimming removed 2 bases from V and 4 bases from J, with 9 bases in between. Germline V gene lookup returns CDR1 MDHEN and CDR2 SYDVKM. CDR3 nucleotide sequence: TGTGCCAGCAGTTTACGGGGGACCGGGGCCAACGTCCTGACTTTC. Protein product: CASSLRGTGANVLTF.

This rearrangement joins TRBV9 to TRBJ2-1; D gene unclear. Trimming removed 0 bases at V and 8 bases at J, with 15 bases between. This CDR3 has 15 amino acids. Germline V CDR1 and CDR2: SGDLS, YYNGEE. The CDR3 coding sequence is TGTGCCAGCAGCGTAGCTAGTGGGTGGAACGATGAGCAGTTCTTC. Its protein product is CASSVASGWNDEQFF.

This clone was recorded only once. This chain joins TRBV3-1 (or the pseudogene TRBV3-2) and TRBJ1-1; 7 bases line up with TRBD1. CDR1 LGHDT and CDR2 YNNKEL come from the germline V gene (reference sequence). The V gene end was trimmed by 4 bases and the J gene end by 3 bases; junction bases not matched to a gene: 5. The CDR3 consists of 14 residues. CDR3 sequence (DNA): TGTGCCAGCAGCCCCCGACAGGGAGACACTGAAGCTTTCTTT. Translation gives CASSPRQGDTEAFF.

CDR3 protein: CASSYGSTGQYF. The CDR3 bases are TGTGCCAGCAGTTACGGTTCGACAGGGCAGTACTTC. The J gene is TRBJ2-7, the V gene TRBV6-2 or TRBV6-3; weak D call: TRBD1 (6 bases). Germline CDR1 reads MNHEY; CDR2 reads SVGEGT. CDR3 length: 12 residues. With 2 bases removed from V and 9 bases from J, the gap between germline ends came to 11 bases.